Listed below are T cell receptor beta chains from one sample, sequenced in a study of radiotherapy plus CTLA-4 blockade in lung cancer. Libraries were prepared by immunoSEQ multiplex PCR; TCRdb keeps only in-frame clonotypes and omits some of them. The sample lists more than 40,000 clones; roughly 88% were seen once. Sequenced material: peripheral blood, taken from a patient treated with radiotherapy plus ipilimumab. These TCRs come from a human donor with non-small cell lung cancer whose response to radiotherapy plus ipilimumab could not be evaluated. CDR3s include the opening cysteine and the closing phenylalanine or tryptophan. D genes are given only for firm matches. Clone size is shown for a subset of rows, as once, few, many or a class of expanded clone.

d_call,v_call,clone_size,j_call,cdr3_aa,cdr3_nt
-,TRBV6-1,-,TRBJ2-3,CASSKGQPSTDTQYF,TGTGCCAGCAGCAAGGGACAACCAAGCACAGATACGCAGTATTTT
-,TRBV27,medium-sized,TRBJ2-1,CASSPTPNEQFF,TGTGCCAGCAGTCCCACACCGAATGAGCAGTTCTTC
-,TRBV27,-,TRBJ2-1,CASSLSAGEQFF,TGTGCCAGCAGTTTATCAGCCGGTGAGCAGTTCTTC
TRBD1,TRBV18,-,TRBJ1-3,CASSPRQGSFGNTIYF,TGTGCCAGCTCACCGCGACAGGGGAGCTTTGGAAACACCATATATTTT
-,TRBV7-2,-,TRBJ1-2,CASSLGTAGYGYTF,TGTGCCAGCAGCTTGGGTACGGCAGGGTATGGCTACACCTTC
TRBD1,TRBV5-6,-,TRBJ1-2,CASSLGQGNYGYTF,TGTGCCAGCAGCTTGGGACAGGGTAACTATGGCTACACCTTC
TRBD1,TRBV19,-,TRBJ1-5,CAGSIIQGGGQPQHF,TGTGCCGGTAGTATTATACAGGGGGGAGGCCAGCCCCAGCATTTT
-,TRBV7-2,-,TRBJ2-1,CASSADSVGLVQFF,TGTGCCAGCAGCGCGGACTCCGTTGGCTTGGTGCAGTTCTTC
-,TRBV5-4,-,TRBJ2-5,CASSRGRETQYF,TGTGCCAGCAGCCGGGGAAGGGAGACCCAGTACTTC
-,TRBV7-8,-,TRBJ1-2,CASSPGSEASYGYTF,TGTGCCAGCAGCCCCGGTTCAGAGGCCTCCTATGGCTACACCTTC
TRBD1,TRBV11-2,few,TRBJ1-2,CASSLDMQGARGGYTF,TGTGCCAGCAGCTTAGATATGCAGGGGGCCAGGGGTGGCTACACCTTC
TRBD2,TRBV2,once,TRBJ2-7,CASRGSSGHSYEQYF,TGTGCCAGCAGGGGGTCTAGCGGACACTCCTACGAGCAGTACTTC
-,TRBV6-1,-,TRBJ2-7,CASSSDYQPSYEQYF,TGTGCCAGCAGTTCCGACTATCAACCCTCCTACGAGCAGTACTTC
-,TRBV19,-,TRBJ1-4,CASTPLGVNEKLFF,TGTGCCAGTACCCCATTGGGAGTTAATGAAAAACTGTTTTTT
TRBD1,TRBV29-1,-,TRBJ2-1,CSVDGGQLNSPYNEQFF,TGCAGCGTTGATGGGGGACAGCTTAATAGTCCCTACAATGAGCAGTTCTTC
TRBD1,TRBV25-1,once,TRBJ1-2,CASSATQQGKGGYTF,TGTGCCAGCAGTGCAACGCAACAGGGGAAGGGTGGCTACACCTTC
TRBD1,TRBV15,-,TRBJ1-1,CATSRAEGQGGNTEAFF,TGTGCCACCAGCAGAGCGGAAGGACAGGGTGGAAACACTGAAGCTTTCTTT
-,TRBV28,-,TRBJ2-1,CASSGYSADSYNEQFF,TGTGCCAGCAGTGGGTATAGCGCCGACTCCTACAATGAGCAGTTCTTC
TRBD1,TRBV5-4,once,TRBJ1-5,CASSLGGTGGSNQPQHF,TGTGCCAGCAGCTTGGGCGGGACAGGGGGTAGCAATCAGCCCCAGCATTTT
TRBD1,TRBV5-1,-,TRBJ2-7,CASSQGQGSYEQYF,TGCGCCAGCAGCCAGGGACAGGGGTCCTACGAGCAGTACTTC
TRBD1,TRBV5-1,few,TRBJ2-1,CASSIPGTGLANEQFF,TGCGCCAGCAGCATCCCCGGGACAGGGCTAGCGAATGAGCAGTTCTTC
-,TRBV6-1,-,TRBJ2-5,CASSGQPDEAQYF,TGTGCCAGCAGTGGACAGCCCGACGAGGCCCAGTACTTC
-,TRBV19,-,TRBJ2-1,CASSRPGGRSSYNEQFF,TGTGCCAGTAGCCGCCCCGGGGGGCGGAGCTCCTACAATGAGCAGTTCTTC
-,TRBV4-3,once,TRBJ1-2,CASSQDLSSGYTF,TGCGCCAGCAGCCAAGATTTGTCCAGTGGCTACACCTTC
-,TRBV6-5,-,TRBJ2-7,CASTTPRPGEQYF,TGTGCCAGCACTACACCGCGACCGGGCGAGCAGTACTTC
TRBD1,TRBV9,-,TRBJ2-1,CASSPGQGAVNEQFF,TGTGCCAGCAGCCCTGGACAGGGGGCAGTCAATGAGCAGTTCTTC
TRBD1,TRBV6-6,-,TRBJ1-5,CASQGRTGGSNQPQHF,TGTGCCAGCCAGGGAAGGACAGGGGGGAGCAATCAGCCCCAGCATTTT
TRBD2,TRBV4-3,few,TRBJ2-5,CASSQDWTSGQETQYF,TGCGCCAGCAGCCAAGATTGGACTAGCGGCCAAGAGACCCAGTACTTC
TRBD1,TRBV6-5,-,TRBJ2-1,CASTPTGGDEQFF,TGTGCCAGCACCCCAACAGGGGGCGACGAGCAGTTCTTC
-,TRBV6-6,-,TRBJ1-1,CASRGGVLTAFF,TGTGCCAGCAGGGGCGGGGTCCTGACAGCTTTCTTT
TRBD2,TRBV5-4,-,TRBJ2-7,CASSSGALAGGEEQYF,TGTGCCAGCAGCTCTGGGGCCCTAGCGGGAGGGGAAGAGCAGTACTTC
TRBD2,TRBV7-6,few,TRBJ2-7,CASSVSGGYWEEQYF,TGTGCCAGCAGCGTTAGCGGGGGGTACTGGGAAGAGCAGTACTTC
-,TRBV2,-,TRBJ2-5,CASSEGAETQYF,TGTGCCAGCAGTGAAGGGGCGGAGACCCAGTACTTC
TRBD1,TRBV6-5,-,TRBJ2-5,CASSYSRNRGAKTQYF,TGTGCCAGCAGTTACTCGAGGAACAGGGGAGCGAAGACCCAGTACTTC
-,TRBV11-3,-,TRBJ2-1,CASSLRDEQFF,TGTGCCAGCAGCTTACGGGATGAGCAGTTCTTC
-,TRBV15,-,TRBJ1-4,CATSRDEEKLFF,TGTGCCACCAGCAGAGATGAGGAAAAACTGTTTTTT
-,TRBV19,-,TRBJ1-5,CASSIERYGGVWQPQHF,TGTGCCAGTAGTATAGAGCGTTATGGGGGGGTGTGGCAGCCCCAGCATTTT
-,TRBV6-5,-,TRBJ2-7,CASSYSPLSYEQYF,TGTGCCAGCAGTTACTCCCCTCTCTCCTACGAGCAGTACTTC
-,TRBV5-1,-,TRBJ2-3,CASSPPQVGGADTQYF,TGCGCCAGCAGCCCTCCGCAGGTGGGGGGTGCAGATACGCAGTATTTT
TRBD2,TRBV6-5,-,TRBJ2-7,CATSVGGGPGEQYF,TGTGCCACCTCCGTGGGCGGGGGTCCTGGCGAGCAGTACTTC
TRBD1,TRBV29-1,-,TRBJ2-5,CSVNRGGSYQETQYF,TGCAGCGTCAACAGGGGCGGATCGTACCAAGAGACCCAGTACTTC
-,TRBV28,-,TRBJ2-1,CASSLYRSSYNEQFF,TGTGCCAGCAGCTTATACAGGAGCTCCTACAATGAGCAGTTCTTC
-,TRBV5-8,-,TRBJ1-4,CASRFDRSLNEKLFF,TGTGCCAGCAGGTTTGACAGGAGCCTTAATGAAAAACTGTTTTTT
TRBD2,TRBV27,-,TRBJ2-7,CASSPETSGNNEQYF,TGTGCCAGCAGTCCAGAGACTAGCGGGAACAACGAGCAGTACTTC
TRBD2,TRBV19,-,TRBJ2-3,CDSSIPSGGTDTQYF,TGTGACAGTAGTATCCCTAGCGGGGGCACAGATACGCAGTATTTT
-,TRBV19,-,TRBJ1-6,CASSISGDATIPNSPLHF,TGTGCCAGTAGTATTAGCGGTGATGCGACAATACCTAATTCACCCCTCCACTTT
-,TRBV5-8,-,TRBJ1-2,CASSWEGGYTF,TGTGCCAGCAGCTGGGAGGGTGGCTACACCTTC
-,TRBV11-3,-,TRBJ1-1,CASSRGDANTEAFF,TGTGCCAGCAGCCGGGGGGATGCGAACACTGAAGCTTTCTTT